Following are 14 T cell receptor beta chains from one sample sequenced in a study of CD8 T cells in Susac syndrome. Roughly 0.45 to 1 ug RNA was reverse transcribed with random hexamers. MiXCR, run by TCRdb on the immunoSEQ multiplex PCR reads, gives a single entry per CDR3 protein. In the table there are roughly 200,000 distinct CDR3 sequences, 95% of which are singletons. Sequencing used CD4+ T cells from PBMCs. The receptors stem from a human donor with multiple sclerosis.

V and J are TRBV3-1 and TRBJ2-3; D unclear. The length of the CDR3 is 13 residues. Germline values: CDR1 LGHDT, CDR2 YNNKEL (reference sequence). Trimming removed 4 bases at V and 6 bases at J, with 11 bases between. The CDR3 sequence is CASSPVPGDTQYF. Here the CDR3 DNA reads TGTGCCAGCAGCCCGGTCCCCGGGGATACGCAGTATTTT.

This clonotype was seen once. The chain links TRBV29-1 to TRBJ2-1; 8 bases are shared with TRBD1. V was clipped by 5 bases and J by 4 bases; unmatched bases: 4. Per germline, CDR1 SQVTM and CDR2 ANQGSEA. There are 13 residues in the CDR3. CDR3 bases: TGCAGCGTTCAACAGGGGGTATACAATGAGCAGTTCTTC. Protein sequence: CSVQQGVYNEQFF.

This clonotype was seen once. The chain couples TRBV6-2 or TRBV6-3 to TRBJ2-5, with D possibly TRBD1 on 6 matching bases. This CDR3 is built from 15 residues. CDR1 and CDR2 from the germline V gene are MNHEY and SVGEGT. Trimming took off 8 bases at V and 2 bases at J, with 18 bases between the two ends. The CDR3 bases are TGTGCCAGCGGATATACCGGGACAATGCAAGAGACCCAGTACTTC. It encodes CASGYTGTMQETQYF.

The chain has TRBV4-1 and TRBJ1-1, with D hard to call. The germline V gene has CDR1 MGHRA and CDR2 YSYEKL. The V end was cut by 1 base, the J end by 4 bases, with 13 bases between. The CDR3 length is 15 residues. The CDR3 loop reads CASSQVRAGITEAFF. CDR3 DNA sequence: TGCGCCAGCAGCCAAGTGAGGGCGGGGATCACTGAAGCTTTCTTT.

The chain is built from TRBV29-1 and TRBJ2-7; D assignment may be TRBD1 or TRBD2 (6 bases each). Germline V lookup: CDR1 SQVTM, CDR2 ANQGSEA. V lost 0 bases to trimming and J lost 3 bases, with 18 bases between them. The CDR3 is 16 amino acids. In DNA, the CDR3 is TGCAGCGTTGAAGACAGCGGAAGGGGGGAATTCTACGAGCAGTACGTC. It yields the protein CSVEDSGRGEFYEQYV.

CDR3 protein: CAWSRQDDTGELFF. In nucleotides, the CDR3 is TGTGCCTGGAGTCGGCAGGACGACACCGGGGAGCTGTTTTTT. The gene calls are TRBV30 and TRBJ2-2, with no clear D. This CDR3 has 14 amino acids. V gave up 2 bases and J gave up 3 bases, with 10 bases separating them. CDR1 and CDR2 from the germline V gene are GTSNPN and SVGIG (reference sequence).

The V and J genes are TRBV6-1 and TRBJ2-5; D remains ambiguous. There are 13 residues in the CDR3. The V gene lost 6 bases and the J gene lost 1 base, with 9 bases spanning the gap. Germline values: CDR1 MNHNS, CDR2 SASEGT. CDR3: CASRTGFQETQYF. The CDR3 DNA sequence: TGTGCCAGCAGGACGGGTTTCCAAGAGACCCAGTACTTC.

The chain couples TRBV12-5 to TRBJ2-1; TRBD2 matches at 13 bases. V dropped 8 bases and J dropped 0; count of bases not matched to a gene: 4. CDR3 length: 16 residues. The V gene's germline CDR1 is LGHNT and CDR2 FRNRAP. DNA for the CDR3: TGTGCTAGTTCGACTAGCGGGGGGCGCTCCTACAATGAGCAGTTCTTC. Its translation: CASSTSGGRSYNEQFF.

The chain uses TRBV20-1 and TRBJ2-5; 8 nucleotides line up with TRBD2. The CDR3 has 14 residues. Per the germline V gene, CDR1 is DFQATT and CDR2 is SNEGSKA (reference sequence). V lost 6 bases, J lost 3 bases, and 9 bases stayed unmatched. The CDR3 here is CSAPRLAGKETQYF. CDR3 DNA: TGCAGTGCCCCCCGGTTAGCGGGGAAAGAGACCCAGTACTTC.

Remarks on this clonotype: At one of its ends the junction is not consistent with the germline gene, which may arise from a read error. The V and J genes are TRBV7-7 and TRBJ2-5, with D maybe TRBD1 (5 bases). CDR1 and CDR2 (germline): SSHAT, FNYEAQ (reference sequence). CDR3 length: 13 amino acids. CDR3 in DNA: TGTGCTAGCAGCTCGTCAGGGCGGGAGACCCAGTACTTC. Its protein product is CASSSSGRETQYF.

This chain uses TRBV3-1 with TRBJ1-5; no firm D call. The V gene lost 7 bases and the J gene lost 0 bases, with 10 bases spanning the gap. The CDR3 length is 14 residues. Per germline, CDR1 LGHDT and CDR2 YNNKEL (reference sequence). CDR3 nucleotide sequence: TGTGCCAGCACCACGGCGGGTAGCAATCAGCCCCAGCATTTT. This codes for CASTTAGSNQPQHF.

The CDR3 bases are TGTGCCACCAGCCCCCGTTGGGCCGGGGGTCCCTATGGCTACACCTTC. Translating it yields CATSPRWAGGPYGYTF. The chain carries TRBV15 and TRBJ1-2, with a possible D match to TRBD1 (5 bases). The CDR3 consists of 16 residues. V was trimmed by 5 bases and J by 4 bases, leaving 20 bases between them. Per germline, CDR1 LNHNV and CDR2 YYDKDF (reference sequence). The complete variable domain, with remaining parts taken from reference TRBV15 and TRBJ1-2, reads DAMVIQNPRYQVTQFGKPVTLSCSQTLNHNVMYWYQQKSSQAPKLLFHYYDKDFNNEADTPDNFQSRRPNTSFCFLDIRSPGLGDTAMYLCATSPRWAGGPYGYTFGSGTRLTVV.

This chain links TRBV29-1 with TRBJ2-5, with no clear D. The CDR3 loop spans 12 amino acids. V gave up 8 bases and J gave up 6 bases, with 16 bases separating them. Looked up from germline, CDR1 is SQVTM and CDR2 is ANQGSEA. CDR3 protein: CSIRALVKTQYF. The CDR3 nucleotides read TGCAGCATACGGGCCTTGGTAAAGACCCAGTACTTC.

This clonotype was observed once. The rearrangement uses TRBV20-1 and TRBJ1-1; D is uncertain. V was trimmed by 1 base and J by 0 bases, leaving 9 bases between them. From germline, CDR1 is DFQATT and CDR2 SNEGSKA (reference sequence). The CDR3 has 14 amino acids. Here the CDR3 reads CSARGGSVNTEAFF. The CDR3 region has the DNA TGCAGTGCTAGAGGGGGATCAGTGAACACTGAAGCTTTCTTT.